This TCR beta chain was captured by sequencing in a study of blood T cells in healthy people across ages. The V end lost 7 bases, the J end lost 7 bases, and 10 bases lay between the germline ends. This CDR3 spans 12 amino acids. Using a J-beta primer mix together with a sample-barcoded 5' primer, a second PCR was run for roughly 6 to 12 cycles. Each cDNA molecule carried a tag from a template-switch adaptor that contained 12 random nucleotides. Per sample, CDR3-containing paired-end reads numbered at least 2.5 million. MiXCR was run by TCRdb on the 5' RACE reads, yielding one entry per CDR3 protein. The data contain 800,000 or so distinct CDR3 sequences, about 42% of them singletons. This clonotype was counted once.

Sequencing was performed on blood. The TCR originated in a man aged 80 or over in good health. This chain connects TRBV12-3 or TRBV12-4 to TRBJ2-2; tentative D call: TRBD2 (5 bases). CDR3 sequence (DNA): TGTGCCAGCAATGAGGGCTTCGGGGAGCTGTTTTTT. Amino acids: CASNEGFGELFF.